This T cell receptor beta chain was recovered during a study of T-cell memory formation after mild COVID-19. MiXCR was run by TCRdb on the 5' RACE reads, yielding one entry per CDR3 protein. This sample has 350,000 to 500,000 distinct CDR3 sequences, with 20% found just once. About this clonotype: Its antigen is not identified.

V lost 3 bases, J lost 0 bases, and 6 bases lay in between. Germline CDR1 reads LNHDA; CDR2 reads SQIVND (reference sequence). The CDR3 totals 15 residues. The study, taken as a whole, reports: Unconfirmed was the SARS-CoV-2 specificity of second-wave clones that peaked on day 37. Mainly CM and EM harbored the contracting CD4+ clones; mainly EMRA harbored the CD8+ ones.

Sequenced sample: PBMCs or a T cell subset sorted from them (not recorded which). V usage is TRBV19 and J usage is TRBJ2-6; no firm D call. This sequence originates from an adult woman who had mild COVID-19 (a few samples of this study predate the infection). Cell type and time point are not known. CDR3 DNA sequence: TGTGCCAGTAGTATGGGCAGCTCTGGGGCCAACGTCCTGACTTTC. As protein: CASSMGSSGANVLTF.